This TCR beta chain stems from a study of T-cell memory formation after mild COVID-19. Study results and caveats: Pre-infection memory harbored some responding clones, suggesting cross-reactive memory joined. CD4/CD8 balance held among clones contracting day 15 to 85, and later expanders leaned CD4+. Second-wave clones with a day 37 peak had unconfirmed SARS-CoV-2 specificity.

The CDR3 is 15 residues long. V trimming: 0 bases; J trimming: 3 bases; junction bases outside the gene matches: 2. Germline V CDR1 and CDR2: SGHAT, FQNNGV. Concerning this clonotype itself: Antigen specificity is unknown.

With constant-segment primers, 5'RACE yielded cDNA libraries of TCR alpha and TCR beta that carried sample barcodes and UMIs. TCRdb re-called the 5' RACE reads through MiXCR, storing one row per CDR3 protein. This sample carries about 350,000 distinct CDR3 sequences, 20% to 25% of them seen once, and the ten largest clones take under 25%. This receptor was obtained from a young man who had mild COVID-19 (a few samples of this study predate the infection). Cell type and time point are not known. Sequences were obtained from PBMCs or a T cell subset sorted from them (not recorded which). The V call is TRBV11-2, the J call TRBJ2-7, with 10 bases identical to TRBD1. CDR3 in amino acids: CASSLDGTGVYEQYF. The CDR3 coding sequence is TGTGCCAGCAGCTTAGACGGGACAGGGGTCTACGAGCAGTACTTC.